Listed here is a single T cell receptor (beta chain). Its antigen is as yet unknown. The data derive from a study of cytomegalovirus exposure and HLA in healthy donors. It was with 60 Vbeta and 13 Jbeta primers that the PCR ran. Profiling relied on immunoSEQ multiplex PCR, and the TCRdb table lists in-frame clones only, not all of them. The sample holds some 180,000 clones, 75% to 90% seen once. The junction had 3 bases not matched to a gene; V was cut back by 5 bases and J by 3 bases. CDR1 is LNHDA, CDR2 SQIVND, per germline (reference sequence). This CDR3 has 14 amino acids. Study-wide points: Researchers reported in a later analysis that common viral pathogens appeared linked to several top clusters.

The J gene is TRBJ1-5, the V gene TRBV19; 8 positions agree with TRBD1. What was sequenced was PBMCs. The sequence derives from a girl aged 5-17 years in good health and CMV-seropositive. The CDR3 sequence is CASSGQGTNQPQHF. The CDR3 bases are TGTGCCAGTAGTGGACAGGGTACCAATCAGCCCCAGCATTTT.